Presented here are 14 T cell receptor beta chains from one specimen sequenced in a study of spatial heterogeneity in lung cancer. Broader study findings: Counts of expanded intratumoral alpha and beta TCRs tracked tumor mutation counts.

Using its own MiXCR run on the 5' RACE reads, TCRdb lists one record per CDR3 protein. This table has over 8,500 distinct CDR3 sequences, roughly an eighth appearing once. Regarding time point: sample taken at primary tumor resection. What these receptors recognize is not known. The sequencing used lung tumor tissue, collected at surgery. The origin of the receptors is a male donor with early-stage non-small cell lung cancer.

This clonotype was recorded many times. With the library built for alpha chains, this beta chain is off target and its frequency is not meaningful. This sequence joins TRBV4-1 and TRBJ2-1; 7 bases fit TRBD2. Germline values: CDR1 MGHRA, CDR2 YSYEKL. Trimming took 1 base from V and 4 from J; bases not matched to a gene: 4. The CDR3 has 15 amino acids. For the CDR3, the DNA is TGCGCCAGCAGCCAAGTGTGGGAGGGGTACAATGAGCAGTTCTTC. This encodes CASSQVWEGYNEQFF.

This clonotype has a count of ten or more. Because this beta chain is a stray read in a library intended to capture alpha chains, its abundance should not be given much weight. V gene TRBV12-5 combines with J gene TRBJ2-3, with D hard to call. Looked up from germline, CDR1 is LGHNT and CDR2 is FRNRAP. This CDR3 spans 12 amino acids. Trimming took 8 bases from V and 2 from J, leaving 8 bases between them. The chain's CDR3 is CASKWTTDTQYF. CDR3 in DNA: TGTGCTAGTAAGTGGACCACAGATACGCAGTATTTT.

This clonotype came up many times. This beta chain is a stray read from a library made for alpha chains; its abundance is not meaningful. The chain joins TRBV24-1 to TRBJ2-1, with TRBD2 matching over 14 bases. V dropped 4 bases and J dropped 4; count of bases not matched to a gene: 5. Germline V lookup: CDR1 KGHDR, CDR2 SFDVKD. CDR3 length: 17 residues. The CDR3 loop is CATSDRLAGGQYNEQFF. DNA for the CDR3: TGTGCCACCAGTGACAGACTAGCGGGAGGGCAGTACAATGAGCAGTTCTTC.

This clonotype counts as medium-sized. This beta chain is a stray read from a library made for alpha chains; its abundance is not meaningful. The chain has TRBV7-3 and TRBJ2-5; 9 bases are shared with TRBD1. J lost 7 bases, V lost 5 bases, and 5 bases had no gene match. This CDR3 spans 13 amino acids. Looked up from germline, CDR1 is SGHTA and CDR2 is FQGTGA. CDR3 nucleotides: TGTGCCAGCAGCGCGACAGGGGGAGGGACCCAGTACTTC. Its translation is CASSATGGGTQYF.

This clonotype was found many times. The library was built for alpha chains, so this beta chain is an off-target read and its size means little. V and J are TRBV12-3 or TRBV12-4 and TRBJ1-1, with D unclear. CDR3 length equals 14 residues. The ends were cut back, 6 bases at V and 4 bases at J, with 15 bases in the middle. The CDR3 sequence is CASSPIGWATEAFF. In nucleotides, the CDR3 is TGTGCCAGCAGCCCCATCGGGTGGGCCACTGAAGCTTTCTTT.

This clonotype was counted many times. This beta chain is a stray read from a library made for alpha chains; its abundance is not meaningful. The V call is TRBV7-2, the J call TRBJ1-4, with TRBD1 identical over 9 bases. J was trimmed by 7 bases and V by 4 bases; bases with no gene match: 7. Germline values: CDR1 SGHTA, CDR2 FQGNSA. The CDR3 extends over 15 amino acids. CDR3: CASSSLTGGSEKLFF. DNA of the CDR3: TGTGCCAGCAGCTCACTGACAGGGGGAAGTGAAAAACTGTTTTTT. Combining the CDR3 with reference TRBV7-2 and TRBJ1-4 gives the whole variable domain GAGVSQSPSNKVTEKGKDVELRCDPISGHTALYWYRQSLGQGLEFLIYFQGNSAPDKSGLPSDRFSAERTGGSVSTLTIQRTQQEDSAVYLCASSSLTGGSEKLFFGSGTQLSVL.

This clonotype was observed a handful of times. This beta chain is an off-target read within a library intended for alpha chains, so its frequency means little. The CDR3 here is CASSLRGASNQPQHF. The DNA of the CDR3 is TGTGCCAGCAGCTTACGGGGGGCTAGCAATCAGCCCCAGCATTTT. The gene calls are TRBV5-6 and TRBJ1-5, with a possible D match to TRBD1 (6 bases). The CDR3 is made up of 15 amino acids. CDR1 is SGHDT and CDR2 is YYEEEE in the germline V gene. Trimming cost V 2 bases and J 0 bases, with 9 bases left between them.

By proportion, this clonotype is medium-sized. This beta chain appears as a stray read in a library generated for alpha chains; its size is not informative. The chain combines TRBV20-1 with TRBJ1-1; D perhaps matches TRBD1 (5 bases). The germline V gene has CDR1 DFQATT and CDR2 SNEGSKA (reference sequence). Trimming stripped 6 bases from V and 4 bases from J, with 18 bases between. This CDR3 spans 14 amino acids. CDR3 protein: CSAFVSGGGTEAFF. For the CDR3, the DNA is TGCAGTGCCTTCGTGAGCGGGGGAGGCACTGAAGCTTTCTTT.

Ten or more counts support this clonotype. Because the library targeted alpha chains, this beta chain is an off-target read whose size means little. DNA of the CDR3: TGCGCCAGCAGTCGGGGGACTAGCTACAATGAGCAGTTCTTC. This encodes CASSRGTSYNEQFF. J is TRBJ2-1 and V is TRBV23-1; 8 bases are shared with TRBD2. TRBV23-1 is recorded as an ORF, its role being uncertain. The CDR3 contains 14 residues. With V trimmed by 4 bases and J by 3 bases, 2 bases remained unmatched.

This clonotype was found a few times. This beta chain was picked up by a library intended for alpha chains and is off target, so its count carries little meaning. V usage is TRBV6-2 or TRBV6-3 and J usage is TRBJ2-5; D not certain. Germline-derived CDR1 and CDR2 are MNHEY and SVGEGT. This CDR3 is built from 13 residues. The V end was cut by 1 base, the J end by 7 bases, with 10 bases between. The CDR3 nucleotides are TGTGCCAGCAGTTACTACGCCCCAAGGACCCAGTACTTC. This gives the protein CASSYYAPRTQYF.

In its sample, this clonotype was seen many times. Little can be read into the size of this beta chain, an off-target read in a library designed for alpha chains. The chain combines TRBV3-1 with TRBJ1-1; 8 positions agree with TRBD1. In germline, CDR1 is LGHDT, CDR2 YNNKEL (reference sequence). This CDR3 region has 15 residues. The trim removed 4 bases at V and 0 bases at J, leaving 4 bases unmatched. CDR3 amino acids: CASSPQGVMNTEAFF. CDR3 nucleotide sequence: TGTGCCAGCAGCCCACAGGGGGTTATGAACACTGAAGCTTTCTTT.

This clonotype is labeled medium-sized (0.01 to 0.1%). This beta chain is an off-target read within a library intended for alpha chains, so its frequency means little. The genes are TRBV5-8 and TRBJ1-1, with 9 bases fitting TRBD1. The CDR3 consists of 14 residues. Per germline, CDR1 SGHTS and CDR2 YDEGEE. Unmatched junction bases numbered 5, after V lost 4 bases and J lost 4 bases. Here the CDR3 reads CASSRTGGGTEAFF. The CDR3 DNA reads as TGTGCCAGCAGCCGTACAGGGGGCGGCACTGAAGCTTTCTTT.

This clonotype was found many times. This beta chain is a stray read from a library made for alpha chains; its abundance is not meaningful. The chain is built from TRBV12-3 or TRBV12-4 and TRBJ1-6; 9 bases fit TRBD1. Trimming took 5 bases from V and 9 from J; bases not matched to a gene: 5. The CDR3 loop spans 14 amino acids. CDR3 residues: CASSRTGGGSPLHF. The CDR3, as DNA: TGTGCCAGCAGTCGTACAGGGGGCGGTTCACCCCTCCACTTT.

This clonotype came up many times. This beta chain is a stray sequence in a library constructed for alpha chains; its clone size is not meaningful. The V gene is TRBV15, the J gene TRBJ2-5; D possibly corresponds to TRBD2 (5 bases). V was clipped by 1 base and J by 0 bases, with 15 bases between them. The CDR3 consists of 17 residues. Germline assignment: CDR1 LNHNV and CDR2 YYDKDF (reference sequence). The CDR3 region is CATSRGARTDYQETQYF. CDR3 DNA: TGTGCCACCAGCAGAGGGGCGAGGACGGACTACCAAGAGACCCAGTACTTC.